The rows below give T cell receptor beta chains drawn from one sample of a study of shared T cell receptors in the human thymus. Measured with immunoSEQ multiplex PCR; TCRdb has only the in-frame clones, and not every one. The table has under 700,000 clones, around three quarters seen once; the top ten hold about 0.013%. The sample was also reused in another study, on human thymus T cells.

Sequenced: thymocytes. Source of these receptors: a boy under three years old with a congenital heart defect. The CDR3 runs from the conserved cysteine through the conserved F or W. A D gene is named only where the DNA matches it firmly. Size is omitted from some rows. Given values are once, few, many or a class for expanded clones.

d_call clone_size j_call v_call cdr3_nt cdr3_aa
TRBD1 . TRBJ2-7 TRBV18 TGTGCCAGCTCACCACCAGGGAACCCCACAGGGGGCAAGGTGTACTTC CASSPPGNPTGGKVYF
. . TRBJ2-7 TRBV4-1 TGCGCCAGCAGCCAAGATGAGGGATTCTTTTACGAGCAGTACTTC CASSQDEGFFYEQYF
TRBD2 . TRBJ2-7 TRBV5-1 TGCGCCAGCAGCTCAATTAGCGGGAGTATCTACGAGCAGTACTTC CASSSISGSIYEQYF
. . TRBJ2-2 TRBV10-1 TGCGCCAGCAGCCAGGACTTCCTCACCGGGGAGCTGTTTTTT CASSQDFLTGELFF
. . TRBJ2-7 TRBV4-2 TGTGCCAGCAGCCAAGAGAGGCAGGGTTCCTACGAGCAGTACTTC CASSQERQGSYEQYF
TRBD2 . TRBJ2-3 TRBV19 TGTGCCAGTAGGAAAGTGACTAGCGCTAGCACAGATACGCAGTATTTT CASRKVTSASTDTQYF
. . TRBJ1-1 TRBV10-2 TGCGCCAGCAGTGACACAGGGAGGGGCACTGAAGCTTTCTTT CASSDTGRGTEAFF
TRBD2 . TRBJ2-5 TRBV29-1 TGCAGCGTTGAAGTAGGACTAGGGGAGGAGACCCAGTACTTC CSVEVGLGEETQYF
. . TRBJ1-1 TRBV14 TGTGCCAGCAGCCAAGATGGTGAGGGAACTGAAGCTTTCTTT CASSQDGEGTEAFF
. . TRBJ1-2 TRBV4-3 TGCGCCAGCAGCCAAGAAACAGGAGCTACCGCTAACTATGGCTACACCTTC CASSQETGATANYGYTF
. . TRBJ1-5 TRBV7-8 TGTGCCAGCAGCTTAGCTCTATTATCGCAAGTAGATAGCAATCAGCCCCAGCATTTT CASSLALLSQVDSNQPQHF
. . TRBJ2-5 TRBV5-1 TGCGCCAGCAGCCCAAATTTCGCGCTAGCAGAAGAGACCCAGTACTTC CASSPNFALAEETQYF
TRBD2 once TRBJ2-7 TRBV11-2 TGTGCCAGCAGCATCAAAAGGACTAGGGGCTACGAGCAGTACTTC CASSIKRTRGYEQYF
TRBD1 . TRBJ1-5 TRBV23-1 TGCGCCAGCAGTCAACGGGACAGTAATCAGCCCCAGCATTTT CASSQRDSNQPQHF
. . TRBJ1-2 TRBV18 TGTGCCAGCTCACCACCGTGGGACTACTGGGGCTATGGCTACACCTTC CASSPPWDYWGYGYTF
. . TRBJ2-7 TRBV28 TGTGCCAGCAGTCTCGGACAGAGGACAACCTACGAGCAGTACTTC CASSLGQRTTYEQYF
. few TRBJ1-1 TRBV5-4 TGTGCCAGCAGCTTCGGTTTCAACACTGAAGCTTTCTTT CASSFGFNTEAFF
TRBD2 . TRBJ2-7 TRBV19 TGTGCCAGTAACCCTAGCGGGAGAAACGAGCAGTACTTC CASNPSGRNEQYF
TRBD2 . TRBJ2-5 TRBV9 TGTGCCAGCTCCGTAGCGGGATTAGAGACCCAGTACTTC CASSVAGLETQYF
TRBD2 . TRBJ2-3 TRBV5-4 TGTGCCAGCAGCTTGTCGTTAGCGGGAGGGCGCACAGATACGCAGTATTTT CASSLSLAGGRTDTQYF
TRBD1 . TRBJ2-1 TRBV11-3 TGTGCCAGCAGCCCCACAGGGGATGAGCAGTTCTTC CASSPTGDEQFF